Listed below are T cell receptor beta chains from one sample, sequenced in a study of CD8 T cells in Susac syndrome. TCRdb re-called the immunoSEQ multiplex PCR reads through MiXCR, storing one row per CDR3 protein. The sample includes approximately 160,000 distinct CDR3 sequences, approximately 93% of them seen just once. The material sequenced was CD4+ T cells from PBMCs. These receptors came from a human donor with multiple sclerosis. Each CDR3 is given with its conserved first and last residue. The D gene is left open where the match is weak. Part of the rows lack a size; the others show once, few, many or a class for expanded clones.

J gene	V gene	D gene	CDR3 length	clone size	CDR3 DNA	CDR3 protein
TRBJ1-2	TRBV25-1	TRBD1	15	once	TGTGCCAGCAGTGAGACTACAGGGGGGTGGAATGGCTACACCTTC	CASSETTGGWNGYTF
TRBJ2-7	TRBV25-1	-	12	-	TGTGCTCCCCGGGTCCCCCTTCTCGAGCAGTACTTC	CAPRVPLLEQYF
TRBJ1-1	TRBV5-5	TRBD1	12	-	TGTGCCACCACGGACAGGGACACTGAAGCTTTCTTT	CATTDRDTEAFF
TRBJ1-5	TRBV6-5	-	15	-	TGTGCCAGCAGTTACTCAGCAGTGGTGGGTCAGCCCCAGCATTTT	CASSYSAVVGQPQHF
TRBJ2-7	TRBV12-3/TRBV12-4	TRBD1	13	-	TGTGCCAGCAGCCGGGACAGGGTCTACGAGCAGTACTTC	CASSRDRVYEQYF
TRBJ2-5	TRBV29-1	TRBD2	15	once	TGCAGCGTTCTCAGACTAGCGGGAGACGGAGAGACCCAGTACTTC	CSVLRLAGDGETQYF
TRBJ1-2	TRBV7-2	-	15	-	TGTGCCAGCAGCTTAGTTTCCGGGGGCAGCTATGGCTACACCTTC	CASSLVSGGSYGYTF
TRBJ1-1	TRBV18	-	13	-	TGTGCCTCAGGGGAGGGGCTGAATACTGAAGCTTTCTTT	CASGEGLNTEAFF
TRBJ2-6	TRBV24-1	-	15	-	TGTGCCACCAGTGATCCCCCGTCTGGGGCCAACGTCCTGACTTTC	CATSDPPSGANVLTF
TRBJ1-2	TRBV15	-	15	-	TGTGCCACCAGCTCCGTTGGGTTTTCAGGGGTTGGCTACACCTTC	CATSSVGFSGVGYTF
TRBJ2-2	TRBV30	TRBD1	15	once	TGTGCCTGGAGCCTACAGGGGGCGGACACCGGGGAGCTGTTTTTT	CAWSLQGADTGELFF